The 6 T cell receptor beta chains presented below share a single source sample, sequenced in a study of cytomegalovirus exposure and HLA in healthy donors. The primer mix had 60 Vbeta and 13 Jbeta primers. TCRdb's copy holds only in-frame clones and misses some; the assay was immunoSEQ multiplex PCR. The top ten hold roughly 1.5% of the sample, which has around 130,000 clones, 65% to 85% seen once. The sample taken for sequencing was PBMCs. The receptors here all came from a woman aged 18 to 35 in good health and CMV-seronegative.

The J gene is TRBJ2-5, the V gene TRBV5-4, with D tentatively TRBD2 (6 bases). From germline, CDR1 is SGHNT and CDR2 YYREEE (reference sequence). This CDR3 spans 15 amino acids. V was shortened by 1 base and J by 2 bases, with 12 bases between the two germline ends. CDR3 amino acids: CASSLFGGNQETQYF. The CDR3 coding sequence is TGTGCCAGCAGCTTGTTTGGCGGGAATCAAGAGACCCAGTACTTC. Using reference TRBV5-4 and TRBJ2-5 for the parts outside the CDR3, the full variable domain is ETGVTQSPTHLIKTRGQQVTLRCSSQSGHNTVSWYQQALGQGPQFIFQYYREEENGRGNFPPRFSGLQFPNYSSELNVNALELDDSALYLCASSLFGGNQETQYFGPGTRLLVL.

This rearrangement joins TRBV7-6 to TRBJ2-7, with D perhaps matching TRBD1 (5 bases). Germline loops: CDR1 SGHVS, CDR2 FNYEAQ. The CDR3 loop spans 18 amino acids. V lost 4 bases and J 2 bases, leaving 24 bases between the germline ends. The CDR3 loop is CASSSKAQWGEPTYEQYF. CDR3 DNA: TGTGCCAGCAGCTCCAAAGCTCAATGGGGCGAGCCTACCTACGAGCAGTACTTC.

The CDR3: CASSSQGTEAFF. The CDR3 region has the DNA TGCGCCAGCAGCTCACAGGGCACTGAAGCTTTCTTT. The gene calls are TRBV5-1 and TRBJ1-1; the D gene is possibly TRBD1 (6 bases). The ends were cut back, 3 bases at V and 4 bases at J, with 7 bases in the middle. The germline gives CDR1 SGHRS, CDR2 YFSETQ. The CDR3 is 12 residues long.

The rearrangement links TRBV7-2 to TRBJ2-1, with 8 nucleotides matching TRBD2. Germline CDR1 is SGHTA and CDR2 is FQGNSA. The CDR3 sequence is 15 residues long. The V and J ends lost 5 bases and 7 bases, in that order; junction bases with no gene match: 10. This chain's CDR3 is CASSPHGLASNEQFF. CDR3 nucleotides: TGTGCCAGCAGCCCCCACGGACTAGCTTCGAATGAGCAGTTCTTC.

This clone was seen only a few times. V usage is TRBV15 and J usage is TRBJ1-4; 8 nucleotides align to TRBD1. Germline V lookup: CDR1 LNHNV, CDR2 YYDKDF (reference sequence). With V trimmed by 3 bases and J by 8 bases, 5 bases remained unmatched. The CDR3 has 14 amino acids. The CDR3 spells CATSRDRVGEKLFF. CDR3 coding DNA: TGTGCCACCAGCAGGGACAGGGTCGGGGAAAAACTGTTTTTT. Based on the CDR3 plus reference TRBV15 and TRBJ1-4, the full variable domain is DAMVIQNPRYQVTQFGKPVTLSCSQTLNHNVMYWYQQKSSQAPKLLFHYYDKDFNNEADTPDNFQSRRPNTSFCFLDIRSPGLGDTAMYLCATSRDRVGEKLFFGSGTQLSVL.

The CDR3 loop is CACRQASNYGYTF. As DNA, the CDR3 is TGTGCCTGCCGGCAGGCGAGTAACTATGGCTACACCTTC. The chain recombines TRBV30 with TRBJ1-2; D is uncertain. The germline V gene has CDR1 GTSNPN and CDR2 SVGIG (reference sequence). The CDR3 contains 13 residues. Between the trimmed V and J ends, which lost 6 bases and 1 base, there was a span of 12 bases. Full variable domain (outside the CDR3, taken from reference TRBV30 and TRBJ1-2): SQTIHQWPATLVQPVGSPLSLECTVEGTSNPNLYWYRQAAGRGLQLLFYSVGIGQISSEVPQNLSASRPQDRQFILSSKKLLLSDSGFYLCACRQASNYGYTFGSGTRLTVV.